The 11 T cell receptor beta chains reported below all come from one sample, sequenced in a study of Ad26.COV2.S vaccination and SARS-CoV-2 variants. Clones were sequenced by immunoSEQ multiplex PCR, and TCRdb holds only the in-frame ones, with some missing. The data contain 150,000 to 200,000 clones, around nine tenths of them singletons. This sample comprised peripheral blood, obtained after recovery from COVID-19. All receptors come from a human donor who had recovered from COVID-19.

The sample holds one count of this clone. V and J are TRBV30 and TRBJ1-2; D perhaps matches TRBD1 (5 bases). The germline V gene has CDR1 GTSNPN and CDR2 SVGIG (reference sequence). This CDR3 spans 14 amino acids. Between the trimmed V and J ends, which lost 2 bases and 0 bases, there was a span of 10 bases. In DNA form, the CDR3 reads TGTGCCTGGAGTCGCCCGACAGCTAACTATGGCTACACCTTC. Translating it yields CAWSRPTANYGYTF. The full variable domain, its missing parts supplied by reference TRBV30 and TRBJ1-2, is SQTIHQWPATLVQPVGSPLSLECTVEGTSNPNLYWYRQAAGRGLQLLFYSVGIGQISSEVPQNLSASRPQDRQFILSSKKLLLSDSGFYLCAWSRPTANYGYTFGSGTRLTVV.

This chain joins TRBV18 and TRBJ2-7; 8 positions match TRBD1. Germline V gene sequence: CDR1 KGHSH, CDR2 LQKENI. V lost 2 bases to trimming and J lost 3 bases; unmatched junction nucleotides: 3. The CDR3 is made up of 14 amino acids. The CDR3 sequence is CASSPIDRGYEQYF. The DNA of the CDR3 is TGTGCCAGCTCACCAATTGACAGGGGCTACGAGCAGTACTTC.

In its sample, this clone was seen once. The V gene is TRBV18, the J gene TRBJ2-2; D is uncertain. V lost 2 bases and J 3 bases, leaving 13 bases between the germline ends. Germline CDR1 KGHSH, CDR2 LQKENI. This CDR3 has 16 residues. In DNA form, the CDR3 reads TGTGCCAGCTCACCAGCGCCGAATGAGGACACCGGGGAGCTGTTTTTT. Translation: CASSPAPNEDTGELFF.

This clone was detected a few times. J is TRBJ2-2 and V is TRBV9; D may be TRBD1 or TRBD2 (5 bases each). The CDR3 is 18 residues long. The germline V gene has CDR1 SGDLS and CDR2 YYNGEE. Trimming shortened V by 4 bases and J by 4 bases, and 23 bases separated the two germline ends. DNA of the CDR3: TGTGCCAGCAGCACCCGGGACCTTAATTTCGGGGTCACCGGGGAGCTGTTTTTT. Its protein product is CASSTRDLNFGVTGELFF.

The rearrangement links TRBV7-8 to TRBJ2-1, with a tentative D call TRBD2 (5 bases). V was shortened by 1 base and J by 1 base, with 8 bases between the two germline ends. This CDR3 is 15 amino acids long. CDR1 and CDR2 from the germline V gene are SGHVS and FQNEAQ. CDR3 residues: CASSLDTGSYNEQFF. For the CDR3, the DNA is TGTGCCAGCAGCTTAGATACGGGGTCCTACAATGAGCAGTTCTTC. Filled out from reference TRBV7-8 and TRBJ2-1, the complete variable domain reads GAGVSQSPRYKVAKRGQDVALRCDPISGHVSLFWYQQALGQGPEFLTYFQNEAQLDKSGLPSDRFFAERPEGSVSTLKIQRTQQEDSAVYLCASSLDTGSYNEQFFGPGTRLTVL.

The V call is TRBV6-5, the J call TRBJ1-1; no clear D gene. Germline loops: CDR1 MNHEY, CDR2 SVGAGI. V lost 2 bases and J 1 base, leaving 14 bases between the germline ends. This CDR3 has 16 residues. The CDR3 sequence: CASSYLGAGPNTEAFF. In DNA, the CDR3 is TGTGCCAGCAGTTACCTGGGAGCAGGACCGAACACTGAAGCTTTCTTT.

The CDR3 DNA sequence: TGTGCCAGCAGCTTTACAGGGGGCAGGAACACTGAAGCTTTCTTT. Translation: CASSFTGGRNTEAFF. The chain joins TRBV11-2 to TRBJ1-1; 9 nucleotides align to TRBD1. V dropped 3 bases and J dropped 1; count of bases not matched to a gene: 3. Germline V lookup: CDR1 SGHAT, CDR2 FQNNGV. There are 15 residues in the CDR3.

The rearrangement joins TRBV7-3 to TRBJ2-3; 7 bases map to TRBD2. Germline V gene data show CDR1 as SGHTA and CDR2 as FQGTGA. The ends lost 0 bases at V and 2 bases at J; junction bases unmatched: 5. The length of the CDR3 is 16 residues. In DNA, the CDR3 is TGTGCCAGCAGCTTAACCGGGAGGACTAACACAGATACGCAGTATTTT. Translated: CASSLTGRTNTDTQYF.

J is TRBJ2-2 and V is TRBV13, with 10 positions matching TRBD2. The CDR3 extends over 16 amino acids. V lost 5 bases to trimming and J lost 10 bases; unmatched junction nucleotides: 13. Germline lookup yields CDR1 PRHDT and CDR2 FYEKMQ (reference sequence). The CDR3 coding sequence is TGTGCCAGCAGCCCCCGGACTAGCGGCCTGTTAACGGAGCTGTTTTTT. As protein: CASSPRTSGLLTELFF.

V usage is TRBV4-1 and J usage is TRBJ2-1; the match to TRBD2 covers 14 bases. This CDR3 spans 19 amino acids. Germline V lookup: CDR1 MGHRA, CDR2 YSYEKL. The ends lost 1 base at V and 0 bases at J; junction bases unmatched: 5. The CDR3 region is CASSQGPGTSGSSYNEQFF. The CDR3, as DNA: TGCGCCAGCAGCCAAGGTCCCGGGACTAGCGGGAGCTCCTACAATGAGCAGTTCTTC.

The rearrangement joins TRBV19 to TRBJ2-5, with D possibly TRBD1 on 6 matching bases. The V gene's germline CDR1 is LNHDA and CDR2 SQIVND (reference sequence). This CDR3 contains 15 residues. V gave up 7 bases and J gave up 2 bases, with 17 bases separating them. This chain's CDR3 is CASKTVDRPQETQYF. DNA of the CDR3: TGTGCCAGTAAGACGGTGGACAGACCTCAAGAGACCCAGTACTTC.